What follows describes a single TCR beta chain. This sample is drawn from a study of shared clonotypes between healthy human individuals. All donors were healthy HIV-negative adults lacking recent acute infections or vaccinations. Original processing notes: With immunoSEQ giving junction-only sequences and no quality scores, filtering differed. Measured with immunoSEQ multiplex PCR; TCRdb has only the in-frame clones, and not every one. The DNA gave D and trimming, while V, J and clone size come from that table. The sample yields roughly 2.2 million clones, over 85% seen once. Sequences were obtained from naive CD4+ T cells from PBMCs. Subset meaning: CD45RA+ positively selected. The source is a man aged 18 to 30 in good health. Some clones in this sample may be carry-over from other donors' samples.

CDR3 bases: TGTGCCAGCAGTTTTTTTGGGGGGCAGGGGCCGAACACTGAAGCTTTCTTT. Translated, it gives CASSFFGGQGPNTEAFF. The genes are TRBV27 and TRBJ1-1, with D maybe TRBD1 (6 bases). CDR1 is MNHEY and CDR2 is SMNVEV in the germline V gene (reference sequence). V was shortened by 3 bases and J by 1 base, with 18 bases between the two germline ends. This CDR3 contains 17 residues.